This T cell receptor beta chain is drawn from a study of T cell repertoires in cytomegalovirus infection. Study-wide points: Dominating the ex vivo response were HLA-C-restricted CMV-specific TCR beta clonotypes.

With 7 bases clipped from V and 1 base from J, the junction kept 6 bases outside the gene matches. CDR3 length equals 13 residues. Germline assignment: CDR1 SQVTM and CDR2 ANQGSEA. Details on this clonotype: What it recognizes is unknown.

TCRdb processed the reads anew with MiXCR; each CDR3 protein has one entry. The table records approximately 180,000 distinct CDR3 sequences, about a sixth of them present only once. The chain uses TRBV29-1 and TRBJ1-1; 7 bases match TRBD1. The TCR sequence derives from a human donor in good health (CMV status not recorded). Some clones in this sample may be carry-over from other donors' samples. Sequenced: CD8+ T cells from PBMCs. CDR3 bases: TGCAGCGCGAGGGGGCGCAGGAACACTGAAGCTTTCTTT. Its protein is CSARGRRNTEAFF.